This entry lists 24 T cell receptor beta chains sequenced from one sample in a study of blood T cell repertoires in COVID-19. TCRdb's table, derived via immunoSEQ multiplex PCR, lists solely in-frame clones and lacks some. Here the sample spans 200,000 to 250,000 clones, approximately 84% being singletons. The sequenced material came from peripheral blood. These receptors all come from a man aged 40-49 years with acute or convalescent COVID-19.

This clone was seen more than once but under ten times. This chain joins TRBV11-1 and TRBJ2-2, with D perhaps TRBD2 (5 bases). This CDR3 has 15 residues. Trimming took 6 bases from V and 0 from J, leaving 11 bases between them. Germline V gene sequence: CDR1 SGHAT, CDR2 FQDESV (reference sequence). The CDR3 DNA reads as TGTGCCAGCAGACACCGGGATACGAACACCGGGGAGCTGTTTTTT. As protein: CASRHRDTNTGELFF. The full variable domain, in which reference TRBV11-1 and TRBJ2-2 provide the parts outside the CDR3, is EAEVAQSPRYKITEKSQAVAFWCDPISGHATLYWYRQILGQGPELLVQFQDESVVDDSQLPKDRFSAERLKGVDSTLKIQPAELGDSAMYLCASRHRDTNTGELFFGEGSRLTVL.

This clone was counted a single time. The rearrangement links TRBV11-2 to TRBJ1-4; 8 bases line up with TRBD1. The CDR3 has 15 residues. Per germline, CDR1 SGHAT and CDR2 FQNNGV. V trimming: 1 base; J trimming: 8 bases; junction bases outside the gene matches: 6. The CDR3 here is CASSLVPGGQEKLFF. The CDR3 DNA follows: TGTGCCAGCAGCTTAGTTCCAGGGGGCCAGGAAAAACTGTTTTTT.

The rearrangement joins TRBV9 to TRBJ1-2; tentatively, D is TRBD1 (6 bases). Trimming removed 3 bases at V and 2 bases at J, with 11 bases between. Germline V gives CDR1 SGDLS, CDR2 YYNGEE. The CDR3 has 14 amino acids. The CDR3 DNA is TGTGCCAGCAGCGCGACAGGACAGAACTATGGCTACACCTTC. Its protein product is CASSATGQNYGYTF.

This clone has only a few counts. Different DNA sequences within this sample yield the same CDR3. The chain links TRBV7-9 to TRBJ2-2; TRBD1 might be the D (6 bases). With 5 bases removed from V and 4 bases from J, the gap between germline ends came to 11 bases. CDR1 and CDR2 (germline): SEHNR, FQNEAQ (reference sequence). The length of the CDR3 is 14 residues. The DNA of the CDR3 is TGTGCCAGCAGCCCAAGGGGGTTCACCGGGGAGCTGTTTTTT. It is translated as CASSPRGFTGELFF.

This clone was observed once. The chain has TRBV6-5 and TRBJ2-7; 8 nucleotides line up with TRBD1. Germline V gene sequence: CDR1 MNHEY, CDR2 SVGAGI. V dropped 2 bases and J dropped 5; count of bases not matched to a gene: 8. The CDR3 spans 15 residues. CDR3 protein: CASSYTGTGTHEQYF. The CDR3 coding sequence is TGTGCCAGCAGTTACACCGGGACAGGAACCCACGAGCAGTACTTC.

The gene calls are TRBV3-1 (or the pseudogene TRBV3-2) and TRBJ2-5, with 7 bases fitting TRBD2. Germline assignment: CDR1 LGHDT and CDR2 YNNKEL (reference sequence). The CDR3 totals 14 residues. The trim removed 4 bases at V and 5 bases at J, leaving 7 bases unmatched. The CDR3 reads CASSRRLAGETQYF. The CDR3 DNA reads as TGTGCCAGCAGCCGCCGACTAGCTGGCGAGACCCAGTACTTC.

The chain has TRBV5-6 and TRBJ1-2; D gene uncertain. In germline, CDR1 is SGHDT, CDR2 YYEEEE. V gave up 0 bases and J gave up 2 bases, with 5 bases separating them. The CDR3 sequence is 13 residues long. The CDR3 bases are TGTGCCAGCAGCTTGGGCAGGAACTATGGCTACACCTTC. It yields the protein CASSLGRNYGYTF.

The V and J genes are TRBV3-1 (or the pseudogene TRBV3-2) and TRBJ1-2; possibly TRBD1 for D (5 bases). Trimming pared 4 bases from V and 7 bases from J, leaving 13 bases between. CDR3 length: 13 amino acids. CDR1 is LGHDT and CDR2 is YNNKEL in the germline V gene (reference sequence). The CDR3 DNA reads TGTGCCAGCAGCCTCCGGGACTTCCGTGGCTACACCTTC. Translation: CASSLRDFRGYTF.

The chain combines TRBV6-6 with TRBJ1-4, with 7 bases identical to TRBD1. This CDR3 contains 14 residues. Trimming at V came to 11 bases and at J to 4 bases, leaving 10 bases not matched to a gene. CDR1 and CDR2 from the germline V gene are MNHNY and SVGAGI (reference sequence). For the CDR3, the DNA is TGTGCCTCACGGCGGGACAGACTTAATGAAAAACTGTTTTTT. Its translation: CASRRDRLNEKLFF.

V gene TRBV6-5 combines with J gene TRBJ2-7; D possibly corresponds to TRBD1 (5 bases). Germline loops: CDR1 MNHEY, CDR2 SVGAGI. CDR3 length: 15 residues. Trimming removed 10 bases from V and 3 bases from J, with 22 bases in between. CDR3 protein: CATTPSFLDNYEQYF. For the CDR3, the DNA is TGTGCCACCACCCCGTCGTTTCTGGACAACTACGAGCAGTACTTC.

V is TRBV2 and J is TRBJ2-1; D is unclear. Germline CDR1 SNHLY, CDR2 FYNNEI. Trimming shortened V by 4 bases and J by 7 bases, and 8 bases separated the two germline ends. The CDR3 consists of 12 residues. The CDR3 DNA is TGTGCCAGCAGTGCAACTACTAATGAGCAGTTCTTC. The encoded protein is CASSATTNEQFF.

The chain uses TRBV2 and TRBJ2-5, with D possibly TRBD2 on 6 matching bases. Germline V CDR1 and CDR2: SNHLY, FYNNEI. Trimming shortened V by 3 bases and J by 1 base, and 15 bases separated the two germline ends. There are 16 residues in the CDR3. The CDR3, as DNA: TGTGCCAGCAGTGATCCAGGGACTTTAACCCAAGAGACCCAGTACTTC. Its translation: CASSDPGTLTQETQYF. Variable domain in full (rest from reference TRBV2 and TRBJ2-5): EPEVTQTPSHQVTQMGQEVILRCVPISNHLYFYWYRQILGQKVEFLVSFYNNEISEKSEIFDDQFSVERPDGSNFTLKIRSTKLEDSAMYFCASSDPGTLTQETQYFGPGTRLLVL.

The count of this clone is one. The CDR3 spells CAISEAGRGGLGDTQYF. DNA of the CDR3: TGTGCCATCAGTGAGGCGGGGCGGGGGGGCCTTGGAGATACGCAGTATTTT. The chain employs TRBV10-3 and TRBJ2-3; 9 bases match TRBD2. The CDR3 totals 17 residues. The V gene's germline CDR1 is ENHRY and CDR2 SYGVKD. After removal of 2 bases from V and 5 bases from J, the junction contained 11 bases not matched to a gene.

The chain carries TRBV9 and TRBJ2-3, with a possible D match to TRBD2 (6 bases). Between the trimmed V and J ends, which lost 4 bases and 0 bases, there was a span of 12 bases. Germline V gene sequence: CDR1 SGDLS, CDR2 YYNGEE. CDR3 size: 15 residues. The CDR3 DNA follows: TGTGCCAGCAGCCCCCCCGGGGGTAGCACAGATACGCAGTATTTT. Protein product: CASSPPGGSTDTQYF.

The V and J genes are TRBV5-1 and TRBJ1-2; D gene uncertain. Deletions cut 5 bases from V and 4 bases from J, with 15 bases between. The germline V gene encodes CDR1 SGHRS and CDR2 YFSETQ. There are 14 residues in the CDR3. DNA of the CDR3: TGCGCCAGCAGGGCCGTGGATGAGGCCTATGGCTACACCTTC. As protein: CASRAVDEAYGYTF. The variable domain in full, with the rest retrieved from reference TRBV5-1 and TRBJ1-2, is KAGVTQTPRYLIKTRGQQVTLSCSPISGHRSVSWYQQTPGQGLQFLFEYFSETQRNKGNFPGRFSGRQFSNSRSEMNVSTLELGDSALYLCASRAVDEAYGYTFGSGTRLTVV.

V gene TRBV7-2 combines with J gene TRBJ2-5; 13 positions agree with TRBD2. V was pared by 5 bases and J by 7 bases, with 13 bases of the junction left unmatched. Germline CDR1 and CDR2: SGHTA and FQGNSA. The CDR3 has 17 residues. Here the CDR3 DNA reads TGTGCCAGCAGCGCCGGGACTAGCGGGAACAGGGGGGCGACCCAGTACTTC. Translated, it gives CASSAGTSGNRGATQYF.

This chain links TRBV7-2 with TRBJ2-7; 12 bases map to TRBD1. V shed 4 bases, J shed 12 bases, and the junction held 10 bases outside the gene matches. CDR3 length equals 14 residues. Germline loops: CDR1 SGHTA, CDR2 FQGNSA. This CDR3 reads CASSYRDRGPRRYF. CDR3 DNA sequence: TGTGCCAGCAGCTACCGGGACAGGGGGCCCCGGCGGTACTTC.

This chain uses TRBV9 with TRBJ2-3; 11 positions agree with TRBD2. Germline V gives CDR1 SGDLS, CDR2 YYNGEE. This CDR3 region has 15 residues. The V segment lost 0 bases and the J segment 4 bases; nucleotides outside the gene matches: 1. CDR3 DNA sequence: TGTGCCAGCAGCGTAGTGACTAGCGGGGCAGATACGCAGTATTTT. This codes for CASSVVTSGADTQYF. Looking up the rest from reference TRBV9 and TRBJ2-3 gives the full variable domain: DSGVTQTPKHLITATGQRVTLRCSPRSGDLSVYWYQQSLDQGLQFLIQYYNGEERAKGNILERFSAQQFPDLHSELNLSSLELGDSALYFCASSVVTSGADTQYFGPGTRLTVL.

V usage is TRBV9 and J usage is TRBJ1-4; the match to TRBD1 covers 8 bases. This CDR3 has 16 residues. With 4 bases clipped from V and 6 bases from J, the junction kept 11 bases outside the gene matches. Germline lookup yields CDR1 SGDLS and CDR2 YYNGEE. CDR3 region: CASSSGAGTGYEKLFF. In nucleotides, the CDR3 is TGTGCCAGCAGCTCAGGGGCCGGGACAGGATATGAAAAACTGTTTTTT. The full variable domain, rest sourced from reference TRBV9 and TRBJ1-4, is DSGVTQTPKHLITATGQRVTLRCSPRSGDLSVYWYQQSLDQGLQFLIQYYNGEERAKGNILERFSAQQFPDLHSELNLSSLELGDSALYFCASSSGAGTGYEKLFFGSGTQLSVL.

J is TRBJ2-7 and V is TRBV2, with TRBD2 as a possible D gene (7 bases). This CDR3 region has 14 residues. Germline lookup yields CDR1 SNHLY and CDR2 FYNNEI. Trimming left V 4 bases short and J 0 bases short, with 10 bases between. The CDR3 DNA is TGTGCCAGCAGTGCTGGGGGGGCCTCCTACGAGCAGTACTTC. It yields the protein CASSAGGASYEQYF.

This sequence joins TRBV5-4 and TRBJ2-5; no definite D call. The length of the CDR3 is 14 residues. The V end was cut by 0 bases, the J end by 3 bases, with 9 bases between. CDR1 and CDR2 from the germline V gene are SGHNT and YYREEE (reference sequence). In nucleotides, the CDR3 is TGTGCCAGCAGCTTGGCTGGAGAGGAAGAGACCCAGTACTTC. Translation: CASSLAGEEETQYF.

The chain recombines TRBV18 with TRBJ1-1; maybe TRBD1 (5 bases). Trimming stripped 0 bases from V and 1 base from J, with 12 bases between. Per germline, CDR1 KGHSH and CDR2 LQKENI. The CDR3 is 16 amino acids. The CDR3 nucleotides are TGTGCCAGCTCACCACCGTGGGGGGTGGCGAACACTGAAGCTTTCTTT. This encodes CASSPPWGVANTEAFF. The complete variable domain, with remaining parts taken from reference TRBV18 and TRBJ1-1, reads NAGVMQNPRHLVRRRGQEARLRCSPMKGHSHVYWYRQLPEEGLKFMVYLQKENIIDESGMPKERFSAEFPKEGPSILRIQQVVRGDSAAYFCASSPPWGVANTEAFFGQGTRLTVV.

This chain uses TRBV30 with TRBJ1-3, with 11 bases aligning to TRBD1. The germline gives CDR1 GTSNPN, CDR2 SVGIG (reference sequence). With 3 bases clipped from V and 8 bases from J, the junction kept 18 bases outside the gene matches. CDR3 length: 18 residues. The CDR3 nucleotides are TGTGCCTGGAGCCGGACCGGGACAGGGGGAACAGCGTCGGACACCATATATTTT. Its translation is CAWSRTGTGGTASDTIYF.

The rearrangement joins TRBV10-1 to TRBJ2-3, with D possibly TRBD2 on 7 matching bases. The CDR3 totals 14 residues. Per germline, CDR1 WNHNN and CDR2 SYGVQD (reference sequence). The V end lost 3 bases, the J end lost 4 bases, and 11 bases lay between the germline ends. CDR3 coding DNA: TGCGCCAGCAGTGAAGGGGGGGCCTCAGATACGCAGTATTTT. Its protein product is CASSEGGASDTQYF.